This T cell receptor (beta chain) was documented in a study of blood T cell repertoires in COVID-19 (TCRdb year 2020). The study in broad terms: Samples covering the acute and convalescent phases of COVID-19 were provided by collaborators in the United States, Italy and Spain. The prospective study material was composed of cDNA or gDNA derived from T cells, B-cell-depleted T cells, or PBMCs. Deeply sampled blood TCRbeta repertoires from subjects exposed to, actively infected with, or recovered from COVID-19 were included in the dataset. The repertoires were made available in a free public database intended to serve as a resource for research on the immune response to SARS-CoV-2. Samples were obtained from the ongoing ImmuneRACE study (first 160 participants) and from over a thousand subjects provided by 6 global collaborators. The sample metadata nearly always contained a de-identified subject ID, COVID-19 status, age in years and sex. Where HLA class I and class II types were available, the types were taken from metadata supplied by the sample provider, not from assay-based typing. Broad study findings and their caveats: The amount of clinical and demographic metadata varied by source and participant and was provided uncurated.

To note about this clone: This receptor's antigen is unknown. Nothing much larger sits one base from this clone, and base qualities are not available.

There are 14 amino acids in the CDR3, from cysteine to phenylalanine inclusive. The DNA shown is the 42-base CDR3, in frame from base 1. V is shortened by 6 bases, J by 1 base, and the region joining them spans 12 bases. Sequences MDHEN (CDR1) and SYDVKM (CDR2) are obtained from the germline V gene. The immunoSEQ Assay, a bias-controlled multiplex PCR, was used to amplify TCRbeta CDR3 regions from genomic DNA. Turning to the authors' computational methods: The number of nucleated cells in each sample was estimated from the amplification of reference gene primers within the assay. Sequence reads were collapsed and filtered to measure the absolute abundance of every unique TCRbeta CDR3 rearrangement. For each sample, productive Simpson clonality was calculated by taking the square root of Simpson's diversity index across productive rearrangements. TCRdb limited this immuneACCESS table to in-frame rearrangements with V and J called. A share of clones is missing; checked studies link under half to unresolved V genes, and the rest is unexplained. The DNA was the basis for D and trimming; V, J and clone size are from that table. The table for this sample lists tens of thousands of clones; 70% to 85% of them were counted only once. The ten largest clones take up around 3.9% of the sample.

Whole blood was collected in K2EDTA tubes by collaborating institutions according to the institutions' own protocols. Collaborator samples were shipped for TCRbeta analysis as frozen whole blood, isolated PBMCs, or DNA extracted from either sample type. The sequence came from a woman aged 55-70 years with acute or convalescent COVID-19. Source material: peripheral blood. The rearranged segments are TRBV28 and TRBJ2-5; the D gene is perhaps TRBD2, on 6 matching bases. The CDR3 reads CASRSTSFQETQYF. The DNA sequence is TGTGCCAGCAGGTCGACTAGTTTCCAAGAGACCCAGTACTTC.